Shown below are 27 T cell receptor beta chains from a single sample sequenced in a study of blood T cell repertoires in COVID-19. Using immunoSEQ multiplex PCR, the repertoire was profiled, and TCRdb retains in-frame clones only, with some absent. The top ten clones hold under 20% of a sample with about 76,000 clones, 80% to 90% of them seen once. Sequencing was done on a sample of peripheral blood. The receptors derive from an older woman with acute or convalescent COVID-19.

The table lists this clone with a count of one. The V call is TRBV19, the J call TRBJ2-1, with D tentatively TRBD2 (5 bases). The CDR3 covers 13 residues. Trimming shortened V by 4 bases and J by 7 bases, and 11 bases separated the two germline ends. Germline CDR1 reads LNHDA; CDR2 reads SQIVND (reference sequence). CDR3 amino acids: CASSSSSGNEQFF. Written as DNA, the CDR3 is TGTGCCAGTAGTAGCAGCTCGGGGAATGAGCAGTTCTTC.

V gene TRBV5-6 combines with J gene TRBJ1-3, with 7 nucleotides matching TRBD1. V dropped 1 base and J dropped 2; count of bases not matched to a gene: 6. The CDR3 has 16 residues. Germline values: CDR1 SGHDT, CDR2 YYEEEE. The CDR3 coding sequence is TGTGCCAGCAGCTTGTTAGACAGGGAGGCTGGAAACACCATATATTTT. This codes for CASSLLDREAGNTIYF. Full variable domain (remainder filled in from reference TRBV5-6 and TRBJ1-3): DAGVTQSPTHLIKTRGQQVTLRCSPKSGHDTVSWYQQALGQGPQFIFQYYEEEERQRGNFPDRFSGHQFPNYSSELNVNALLLGDSALYLCASSLLDREAGNTIYFGEGSWLTVV.

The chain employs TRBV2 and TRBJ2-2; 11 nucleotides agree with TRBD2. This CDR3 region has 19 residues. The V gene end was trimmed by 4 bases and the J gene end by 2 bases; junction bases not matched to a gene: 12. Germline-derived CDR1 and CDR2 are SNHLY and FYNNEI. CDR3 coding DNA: TGTGCCAGCAGTGCCTTCACCGGCCTAGCGGGGGGCAACACCGGGGAGCTGTTTTTT. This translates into CASSAFTGLAGGNTGELFF.

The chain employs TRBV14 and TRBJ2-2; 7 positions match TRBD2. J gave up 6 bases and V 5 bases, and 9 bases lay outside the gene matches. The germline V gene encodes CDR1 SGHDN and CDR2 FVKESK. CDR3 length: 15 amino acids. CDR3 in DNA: TGTGCCAGCAGCGCCTACGTGGGGGGGGCCGGGGAGCTGTTTTTT. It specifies CASSAYVGGAGELFF.

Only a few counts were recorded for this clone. The CDR3 here is CASSLPPFSRGTYVGEAFF. In DNA form, the CDR3 reads TGTGCCAGCAGCTTGCCGCCATTCTCCAGGGGCACCTACGTGGGTGAAGCTTTCTTT. The chain combines TRBV5-6 with TRBJ1-1; a weak D match, TRBD1 (6 bases). This CDR3 region has 19 residues. Per germline, CDR1 SGHDT and CDR2 YYEEEE. Trimming cost V 1 base and J 7 bases, with 29 bases left between them.

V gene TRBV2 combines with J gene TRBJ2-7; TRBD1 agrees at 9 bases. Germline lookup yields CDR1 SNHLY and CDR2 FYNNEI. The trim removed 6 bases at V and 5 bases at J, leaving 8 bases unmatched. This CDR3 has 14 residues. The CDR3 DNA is TGTGCCAGCAGGGAGGGACAGGGCTTTCACGAGCAGTACTTC. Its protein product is CASREGQGFHEQYF.

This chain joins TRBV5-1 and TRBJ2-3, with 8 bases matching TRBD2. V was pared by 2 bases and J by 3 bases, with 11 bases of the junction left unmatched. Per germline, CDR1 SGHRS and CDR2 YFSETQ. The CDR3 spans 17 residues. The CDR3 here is CASSFSAASGGTDTQYF. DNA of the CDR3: TGCGCCAGCAGCTTTTCCGCGGCCAGCGGGGGTACAGATACGCAGTATTTT.

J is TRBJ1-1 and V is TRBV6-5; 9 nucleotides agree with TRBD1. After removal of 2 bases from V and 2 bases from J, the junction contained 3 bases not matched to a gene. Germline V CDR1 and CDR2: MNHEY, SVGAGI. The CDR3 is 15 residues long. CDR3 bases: TGTGCCAGCAGTTACGGGACAGGGACCAACACTGAAGCTTTCTTT. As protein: CASSYGTGTNTEAFF.

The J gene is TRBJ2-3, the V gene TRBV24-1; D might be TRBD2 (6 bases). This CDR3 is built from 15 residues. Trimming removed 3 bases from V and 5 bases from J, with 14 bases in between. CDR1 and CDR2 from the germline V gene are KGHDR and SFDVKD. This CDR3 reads CATSDPTSLGDTQYF. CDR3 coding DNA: TGTGCCACCAGTGATCCTACTAGCCTCGGAGATACGCAGTATTTT.

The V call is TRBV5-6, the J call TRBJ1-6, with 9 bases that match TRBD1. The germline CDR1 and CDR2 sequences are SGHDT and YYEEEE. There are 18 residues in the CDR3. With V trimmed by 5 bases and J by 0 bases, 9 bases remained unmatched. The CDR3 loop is CASSDRGFQSSYNSPLHF. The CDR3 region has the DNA TGTGCCAGCAGTGACAGGGGGTTCCAGAGCTCCTATAATTCACCCCTCCACTTT.

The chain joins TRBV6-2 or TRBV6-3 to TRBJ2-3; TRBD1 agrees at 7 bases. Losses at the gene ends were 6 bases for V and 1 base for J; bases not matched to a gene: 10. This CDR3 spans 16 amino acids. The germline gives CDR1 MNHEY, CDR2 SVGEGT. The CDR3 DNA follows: TGTGCCAGCAGCTGGACAGGCGCGGCACGCACAGATACGCAGTATTTT. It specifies CASSWTGAARTDTQYF.

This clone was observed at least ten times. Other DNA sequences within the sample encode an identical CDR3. The CDR3 loop is CASSFGGNYGYTF. The CDR3 DNA follows: TGTGCCAGCAGCTTCGGGGGGAACTATGGCTACACCTTC. The V gene is TRBV5-8, the J gene TRBJ1-2; a possible D gene is TRBD1 (5 bases). V was trimmed by 2 bases and J by 2 bases, leaving 7 bases between them. Per the germline V gene, CDR1 is SGHTS and CDR2 is YDEGEE. CDR3 length: 13 residues.

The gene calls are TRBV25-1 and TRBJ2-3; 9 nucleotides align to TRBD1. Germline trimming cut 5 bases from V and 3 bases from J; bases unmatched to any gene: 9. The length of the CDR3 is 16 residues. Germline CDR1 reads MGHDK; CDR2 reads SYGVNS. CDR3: CASSLTGGGRTDTQYF. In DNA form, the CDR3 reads TGTGCCAGCAGTTTGACAGGGGGAGGGAGGACAGATACGCAGTATTTT.

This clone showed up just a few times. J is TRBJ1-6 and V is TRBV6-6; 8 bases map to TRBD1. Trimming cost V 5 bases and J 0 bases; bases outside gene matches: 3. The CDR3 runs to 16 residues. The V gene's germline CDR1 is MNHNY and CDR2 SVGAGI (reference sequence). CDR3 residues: CASSLTGGSYNSPLHF. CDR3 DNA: TGTGCCAGCAGTCTTACAGGGGGCTCCTATAATTCACCCCTCCACTTT.

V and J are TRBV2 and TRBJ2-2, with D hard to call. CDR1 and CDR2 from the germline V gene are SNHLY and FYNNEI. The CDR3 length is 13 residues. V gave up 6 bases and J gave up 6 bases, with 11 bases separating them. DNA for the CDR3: TGTGCCAGCAGCGTTGACTGGGCCGGGGAGCTGTTTTTT. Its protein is CASSVDWAGELFF. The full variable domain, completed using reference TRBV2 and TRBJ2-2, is EPEVTQTPSHQVTQMGQEVILRCVPISNHLYFYWYRQILGQKVEFLVSFYNNEISEKSEIFDDQFSVERPDGSNFTLKIRSTKLEDSAMYFCASSVDWAGELFFGEGSRLTVL.

In DNA form, the CDR3 reads TGTGCCAGCAGTACAGGTCCTAACTATGGCTACACCTTC. As protein: CASSTGPNYGYTF. This rearrangement joins TRBV7-8 to TRBJ1-2; D is perhaps TRBD1 (5 bases). The CDR3 contains 13 residues. CDR1 is SGHVS, CDR2 FQNEAQ, per germline. Trimming left V 6 bases short and J 0 bases short, with 8 bases between.

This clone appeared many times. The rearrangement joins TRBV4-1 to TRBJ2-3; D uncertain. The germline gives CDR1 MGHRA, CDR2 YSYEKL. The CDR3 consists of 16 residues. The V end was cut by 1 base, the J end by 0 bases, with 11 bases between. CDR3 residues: CASSQVNLISTDTQYF. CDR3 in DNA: TGCGCCAGCAGCCAAGTGAACTTAATTAGCACAGATACGCAGTATTTT.

CDR3 bases: TGTGCCAGCTTGAAAAGGAGAGGGGGCATCTCCTACGAGCAGTACGTC. Amino acids: CASLKRRGGISYEQYV. The V and J genes are TRBV6-7 and TRBJ2-7; 7 positions agree with TRBD1. TRBV6-7 is an ORF for which the function is uncertain. Trimming cost V 8 bases and J 0 bases; bases outside gene matches: 13. The CDR3 spans 16 residues.

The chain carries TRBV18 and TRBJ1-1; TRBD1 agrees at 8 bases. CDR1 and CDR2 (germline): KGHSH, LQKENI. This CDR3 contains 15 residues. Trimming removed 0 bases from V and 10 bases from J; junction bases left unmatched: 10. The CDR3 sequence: CASSPPGTGDVGAFF. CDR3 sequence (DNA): TGTGCCAGCTCACCACCCGGGACAGGTGATGTGGGAGCTTTCTTT.

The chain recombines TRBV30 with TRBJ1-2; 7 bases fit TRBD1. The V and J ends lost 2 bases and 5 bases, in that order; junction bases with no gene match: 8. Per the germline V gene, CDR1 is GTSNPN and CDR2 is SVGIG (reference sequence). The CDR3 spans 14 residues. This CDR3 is CAWSPRDSRYGYTF. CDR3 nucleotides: TGTGCCTGGAGTCCCCGGGACAGTAGATATGGCTACACCTTC.

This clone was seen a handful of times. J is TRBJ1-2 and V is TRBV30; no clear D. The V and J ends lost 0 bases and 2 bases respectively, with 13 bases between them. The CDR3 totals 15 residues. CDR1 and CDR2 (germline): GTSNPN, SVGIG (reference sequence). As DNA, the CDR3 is TGTGCCTGGAGTGTATGGTCGGGAGAAAACTATGGCTACACCTTC. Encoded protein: CAWSVWSGENYGYTF.

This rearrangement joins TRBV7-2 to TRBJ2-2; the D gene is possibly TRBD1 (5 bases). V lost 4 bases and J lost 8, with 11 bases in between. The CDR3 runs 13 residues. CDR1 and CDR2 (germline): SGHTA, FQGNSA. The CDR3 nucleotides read TGTGCCAGCAGCTACAGGTGGGGAGGGGAGCTGTTTTTT. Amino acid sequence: CASSYRWGGELFF.

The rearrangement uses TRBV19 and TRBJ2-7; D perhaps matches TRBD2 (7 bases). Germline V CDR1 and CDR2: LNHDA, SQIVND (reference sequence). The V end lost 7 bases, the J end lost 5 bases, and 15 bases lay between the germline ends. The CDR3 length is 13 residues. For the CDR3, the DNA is TGTGCCAGTAAAGCGGGACAAAGCAACGAGCAGTACTTC. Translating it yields CASKAGQSNEQYF.

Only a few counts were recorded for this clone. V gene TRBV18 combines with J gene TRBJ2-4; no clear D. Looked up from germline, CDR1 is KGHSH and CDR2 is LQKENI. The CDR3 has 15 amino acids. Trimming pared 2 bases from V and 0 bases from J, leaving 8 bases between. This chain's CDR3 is CASSPVELAKNIQYF. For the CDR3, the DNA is TGTGCCAGCTCACCAGTAGAGTTAGCCAAAAACATTCAGTACTTC.

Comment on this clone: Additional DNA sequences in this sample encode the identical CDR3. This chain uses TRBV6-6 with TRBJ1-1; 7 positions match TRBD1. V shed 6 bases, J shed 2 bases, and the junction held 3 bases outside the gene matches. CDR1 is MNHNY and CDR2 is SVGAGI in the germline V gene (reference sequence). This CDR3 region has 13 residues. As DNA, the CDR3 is TGTGCCAGCAGCAACAGGGGAAACACTGAAGCTTTCTTT. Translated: CASSNRGNTEAFF.

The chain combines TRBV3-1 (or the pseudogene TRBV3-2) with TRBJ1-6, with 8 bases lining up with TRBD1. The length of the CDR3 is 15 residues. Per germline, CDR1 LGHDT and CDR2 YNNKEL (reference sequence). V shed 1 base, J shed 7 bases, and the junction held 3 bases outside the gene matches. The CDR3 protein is CASSQGTGTNSPLHF. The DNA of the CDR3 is TGTGCCAGCAGCCAAGGGACAGGGACCAATTCACCCCTCCACTTT.

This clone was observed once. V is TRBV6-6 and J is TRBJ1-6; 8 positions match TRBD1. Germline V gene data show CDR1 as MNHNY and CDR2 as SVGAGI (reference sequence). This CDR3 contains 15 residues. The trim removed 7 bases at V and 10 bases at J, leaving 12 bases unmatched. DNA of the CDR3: TGTGCCAGCACCCTCGGAGGACAGGGAGTCTCACCCCTCCACTTT. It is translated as CASTLGGQGVSPLHF.